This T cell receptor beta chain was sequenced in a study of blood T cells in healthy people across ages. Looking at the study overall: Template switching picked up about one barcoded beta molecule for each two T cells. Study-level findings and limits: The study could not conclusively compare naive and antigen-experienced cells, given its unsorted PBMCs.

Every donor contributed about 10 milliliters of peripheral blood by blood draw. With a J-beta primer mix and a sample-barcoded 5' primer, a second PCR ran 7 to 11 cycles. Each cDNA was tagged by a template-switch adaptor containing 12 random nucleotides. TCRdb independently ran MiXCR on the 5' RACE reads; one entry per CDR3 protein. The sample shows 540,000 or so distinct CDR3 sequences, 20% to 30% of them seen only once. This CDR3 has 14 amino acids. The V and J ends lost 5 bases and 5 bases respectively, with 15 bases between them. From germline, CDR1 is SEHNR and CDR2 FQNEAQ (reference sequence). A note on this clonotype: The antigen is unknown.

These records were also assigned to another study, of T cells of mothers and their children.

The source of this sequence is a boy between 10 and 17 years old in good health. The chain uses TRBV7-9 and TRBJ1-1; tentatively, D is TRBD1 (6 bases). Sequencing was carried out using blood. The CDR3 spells CASSLLQGRTEAFF. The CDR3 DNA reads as TGTGCCAGCAGCCTCTTACAGGGAAGGACTGAAGCTTTCTTT. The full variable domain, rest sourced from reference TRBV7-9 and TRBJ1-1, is DTGVSQNPRHKITKRGQNVTFRCDPISEHNRLYWYRQTLGQGPEFLTYFQNEAQLEKSRLLSDRFSAERPKGSFSTLEIQRTEQGDSAMYLCASSLLQGRTEAFFGQGTRLTVV.